This TCR beta chain was sequenced for a study of blood T cell repertoires in COVID-19. Sequenced by immunoSEQ multiplex PCR; TCRdb stores in-frame clones only, minus some. The sample consists of around 250,000 clones, 86% of them appearing once. The V gene end was trimmed by 1 base and the J gene end by 5 bases; junction bases not matched to a gene: 9. This CDR3 is built from 16 residues. From germline, CDR1 is SGHTA and CDR2 FQGNSA. This clone was seen once. Sample: peripheral blood. The chain has TRBV7-2 and TRBJ2-3, with 7 positions matching TRBD1. The sequence derives from a woman at least 80 years old with COVID-19, enrolled during active disease. The CDR3 loop reads CASSLGRTGAGDTQYF. The CDR3 region has the DNA TGTGCCAGCAGCTTAGGACGAACAGGGGCGGGAGATACGCAGTATTTT.